Shown below are 25 T cell receptor beta chains from a single sample sequenced in a study of T cell responses to AZD1222 COVID-19 vaccine. Some clones are missing from TCRdb's copy, which holds only in-frame ones; the method was immunoSEQ multiplex PCR. The table lists 120,000 or so clones, around nine tenths of them singletons. Here the sequenced sample was peripheral blood, taken on day 0 of AZD1222 vaccination. These receptors were obtained from an adult in good health.

This chain joins TRBV7-2 and TRBJ2-1; D gene uncertain. With 1 base removed from V and 6 bases from J, the gap between germline ends came to 10 bases. The CDR3 runs to 14 residues. Germline V CDR1 and CDR2: SGHTA, FQGNSA. Here the CDR3 reads CASSLVRSFNEQFF. The CDR3 DNA is TGTGCCAGCAGCTTAGTGAGGTCTTTCAATGAGCAGTTCTTC. Based on the CDR3 plus reference TRBV7-2 and TRBJ2-1, the full variable domain is GAGVSQSPSNKVTEKGKDVELRCDPISGHTALYWYRQSLGQGLEFLIYFQGNSAPDKSGLPSDRFSAERTGGSVSTLTIQRTQQEDSAVYLCASSLVRSFNEQFFGPGTRLTVL.

V usage is TRBV22-1 and J usage is TRBJ2-1. TRBV22-1 is designated a pseudogene. There are 13 residues in the CDR3. In DNA form, the CDR3 reads TGTCCTGGGAGAGGGGACCACTACAATGAGCAGTTCTTC. The encoded protein is CPGRGDHYNEQFF.

This clone came up once. The chain couples TRBV19 to TRBJ1-2; D gene uncertain. The germline gives CDR1 LNHDA, CDR2 SQIVND (reference sequence). The CDR3 is 10 residues long. Trimming cost V 8 bases and J 4 bases, with 5 bases left between them. The CDR3 sequence is CASFGYGYTF. CDR3 nucleotides: TGTGCCAGTTTCGGCTATGGCTACACCTTC.

This clone was recorded only once. V is TRBV5-1 and J is TRBJ2-1; 10 bases line up with TRBD2. The CDR3 loop spans 15 amino acids. V trimming: 2 bases; J trimming: 8 bases; junction bases outside the gene matches: 7. CDR1 and CDR2 from the germline V gene are SGHRS and YFSETQ. CDR3 protein: CASSLAGGPWDEQFF. Here the CDR3 DNA reads TGCGCCAGCAGCTTAGCGGGAGGGCCGTGGGATGAGCAGTTCTTC.

The V call is TRBV7-9, the J call TRBJ2-2; 7 bases line up with TRBD1. The CDR3 is 13 amino acids. V shed 5 bases, J shed 5 bases, and the junction held 2 bases outside the gene matches. The germline V gene has CDR1 SEHNR and CDR2 FQNEAQ (reference sequence). For the CDR3, the DNA is TGTGCCAGCAGCCTGACAGGGACCGGGGAGCTGTTTTTT. Protein sequence: CASSLTGTGELFF.

The rearrangement links TRBV4-1 to TRBJ2-7; TRBD2 is a possible D gene (5 bases). This CDR3 region has 16 residues. Trimming shortened V by 0 bases and J by 7 bases, and 19 bases separated the two germline ends. Germline V gives CDR1 MGHRA, CDR2 YSYEKL. CDR3 sequence reads: CASSQDPARFRGEQYF. DNA for the CDR3: TGCGCCAGCAGCCAAGATCCGGCCCGTTTCCGAGGGGAGCAGTACTTC.

This clone turned up a few times. This chain connects TRBV4-1 to TRBJ2-1; D might be TRBD2 (6 bases). Trimming pared 2 bases from V and 0 bases from J, leaving 17 bases between. There are 18 residues in the CDR3. Germline V gene lookup returns CDR1 MGHRA and CDR2 YSYEKL. Here the CDR3 DNA reads TGCGCCAGCAGCCAATACCTCTTTAGCGGAAGCTCCTACAATGAGCAGTTCTTC. It specifies CASSQYLFSGSSYNEQFF.

The chain has TRBV2 and TRBJ2-3; no firm D call. The CDR3 has 14 residues. From germline, CDR1 is SNHLY and CDR2 FYNNEI. The ends were cut back, 5 bases at V and 0 bases at J, with 9 bases in the middle. As DNA, the CDR3 is TGTGCCAGCAGTTTCGCAACTAGCACAGATACGCAGTATTTT. This codes for CASSFATSTDTQYF. Together with reference TRBV2 and TRBJ2-3, the CDR3 gives the full variable domain: EPEVTQTPSHQVTQMGQEVILRCVPISNHLYFYWYRQILGQKVEFLVSFYNNEISEKSEIFDDQFSVERPDGSNFTLKIRSTKLEDSAMYFCASSFATSTDTQYFGPGTRLTVL.

The chain employs TRBV11-2 and TRBJ1-1; 8 nucleotides align to TRBD1. The CDR3 sequence is 15 residues long. In germline, CDR1 is SGHAT, CDR2 FQNNGV. V lost 6 bases to trimming and J lost 2 bases; unmatched junction nucleotides: 8. The CDR3 protein is CASRAFGQGNTEAFF. CDR3 sequence (DNA): TGTGCCAGCAGGGCATTCGGACAGGGCAACACTGAAGCTTTCTTT.

The chain uses TRBV29-1 and TRBJ2-5, with D uncertain. Deletions cut 2 bases from V and 2 bases from J, with 6 bases between. In germline, CDR1 is SQVTM, CDR2 ANQGSEA. This CDR3 is 12 amino acids long. The CDR3 reads CSVEHLQETQYF. DNA of the CDR3: TGCAGCGTTGAACACTTACAAGAGACCCAGTACTTC.

The chain employs TRBV7-9 and TRBJ2-1; 7 nucleotides agree with TRBD2. Losses at the gene ends were 5 bases for V and 7 bases for J; bases not matched to a gene: 11. The CDR3 covers 15 residues. Germline CDR1 SEHNR, CDR2 FQNEAQ (reference sequence). CDR3 nucleotide sequence: TGTGCCAGCAGCCCTATAGGTAGCGGGCTAAATGAGCAGTTCTTC. It encodes CASSPIGSGLNEQFF.

The chain is built from TRBV10-3 and TRBJ2-3, with D uncertain. V shed 4 bases and J shed 5 bases, with 7 bases lying between them. The CDR3 is 12 amino acids. In germline, CDR1 is ENHRY, CDR2 SYGVKD. This CDR3 is CAISGELDTQYF. The CDR3, as DNA: TGTGCCATCAGTGGTGAACTAGATACGCAGTATTTT.

The chain employs TRBV6-5 and TRBJ1-1; D is possibly TRBD1 (5 bases). From germline, CDR1 is MNHEY and CDR2 SVGAGI. V was pared by 4 bases and J by 4 bases, with 19 bases between. CDR3 length equals 16 residues. The CDR3 sequence: CASSSIPGQRGTEAFF. The CDR3 nucleotides read TGTGCCAGCAGTTCTATTCCGGGCCAAAGGGGCACTGAAGCTTTCTTT.

In nucleotides, the CDR3 is TGCGCCAGCAGGCTACCGACTAGCGGGGAAACAGATACGCAGTATTTT. Translating gives CASRLPTSGETDTQYF. This chain joins TRBV5-1 and TRBJ2-3; 11 positions match TRBD2. The V segment lost 5 bases and the J segment 3 bases; nucleotides outside the gene matches: 8. CDR1 and CDR2 (germline): SGHRS, YFSETQ. This CDR3 contains 16 residues.

The chain recombines TRBV19 with TRBJ2-1; D may be TRBD1 (5 bases). Per the germline V gene, CDR1 is LNHDA and CDR2 is SQIVND (reference sequence). The CDR3 contains 15 residues. V was shortened by 5 bases and J by 0 bases, with 11 bases between the two germline ends. The CDR3 DNA reads as TGTGCCAGTAGTGCCACAGGCTTCTCCTACAATGAGCAGTTCTTC. Translation gives CASSATGFSYNEQFF.

This chain uses TRBV19 with TRBJ1-4; no clear D. Germline V gives CDR1 LNHDA, CDR2 SQIVND (reference sequence). This CDR3 has 14 residues. Trimming removed 7 bases at V and 5 bases at J, with 14 bases between. The CDR3 reads CASNRPGRNEKLFF. CDR3 DNA: TGTGCCAGTAACCGTCCCGGGAGGAATGAAAAACTGTTTTTT.

The chain uses TRBV30 and TRBJ2-3, with TRBD2 identical over 7 bases. CDR1 and CDR2 (germline): GTSNPN, SVGIG (reference sequence). This CDR3 is built from 14 residues. The V gene end was trimmed by 3 bases and the J gene end by 1 base; junction bases not matched to a gene: 4. CDR3 sequence: CAWRGGYGTDTQYF. For the CDR3, the DNA is TGTGCCTGGAGGGGGGGGTATGGCACAGATACGCAGTATTTT.

The chain carries TRBV19 and TRBJ1-2, with D perhaps TRBD1 (6 bases). The CDR3 contains 16 residues. Trimming removed 5 bases from V and 1 base from J, with 17 bases in between. Germline assignment: CDR1 LNHDA and CDR2 SQIVND (reference sequence). The CDR3 DNA sequence: TGTGCCAGTAGTCCCGAAGACAGGCTCCTTAACTATGGCTACACCTTC. Encoded protein: CASSPEDRLLNYGYTF. The full variable domain, its missing parts supplied by reference TRBV19 and TRBJ1-2, is DGGITQSPKYLFRKEGQNVTLSCEQNLNHDAMYWYRQDPGQGLRLIYYSQIVNDFQKGDIAEGYSVSREKKESFPLTVTSAQKNPTAFYLCASSPEDRLLNYGYTFGSGTRLTVV.

This chain links TRBV29-1 with TRBJ1-5; D gene ambiguous. This CDR3 comprises 12 residues. Between the trimmed V and J ends, which lost 4 bases and 5 bases, there was a span of 9 bases. Germline V CDR1 and CDR2: SQVTM, ANQGSEA. CDR3 sequence (DNA): TGCAGCGTTGCATGGGGTGATCAGCCCCAGCATTTT. Its translation is CSVAWGDQPQHF.

The chain uses TRBV28 and TRBJ1-1, with 9 bases aligning to TRBD1. Germline V CDR1 and CDR2: MDHEN, SYDVKM. The CDR3 contains 17 residues. V dropped 6 bases and J dropped 0; count of bases not matched to a gene: 11. The CDR3 protein is CASRDGTGHKVNTEAFF. The CDR3, as DNA: TGTGCCAGCAGAGACGGGACAGGGCACAAAGTGAACACTGAAGCTTTCTTT.

The CDR3 region is CASGDTGYEQFF. As DNA, the CDR3 is TGCGCCAGCGGGGATACAGGGTACGAGCAGTTCTTC. The chain carries TRBV5-1 and TRBJ2-1; tentatively, D is TRBD1 (6 bases). The V gene lost 7 bases and the J gene lost 10 bases, with 15 bases spanning the gap. The CDR3 loop spans 12 amino acids. Germline values: CDR1 SGHRS, CDR2 YFSETQ.

V and J are TRBV24-1 and TRBJ1-6, with D unclear. This CDR3 has 17 residues. CDR1 and CDR2 (germline): KGHDR, SFDVKD. The V and J ends lost 9 bases and 0 bases respectively, with 17 bases between them. CDR3 nucleotide sequence: TGTGCCACCTTCTTCAGAGGGAAAAGCTCCTATAATTCACCCCTCCACTTT. Its translation is CATFFRGKSSYNSPLHF.

The V call is TRBV10-2, the J call TRBJ2-7; D perhaps matches TRBD2 (6 bases). The CDR3 contains 15 residues. Germline V gene sequence: CDR1 WSHSY, CDR2 SAAADI. V lost 0 bases, J lost 4 bases, and 13 bases lay in between. In DNA form, the CDR3 reads TGCGCCAGCAGTGAGTCAGCGGGCCAAACATACGAGCAGTACTTC. This gives the protein CASSESAGQTYEQYF.

The chain employs TRBV2 and TRBJ1-1; no firm D call. Germline V gene data show CDR1 as SNHLY and CDR2 as FYNNEI. V dropped 6 bases and J dropped 0 bases, with 14 bases sitting between them. The CDR3 extends over 15 amino acids. CDR3 nucleotide sequence: TGTGCCAGCAGACCCCAAGCCACAATGAACACTGAAGCTTTCTTT. Translating gives CASRPQATMNTEAFF.

V and J are TRBV9 and TRBJ1-2; D possibly corresponds to TRBD1 (6 bases). This CDR3 spans 13 amino acids. The germline gives CDR1 SGDLS, CDR2 YYNGEE. The V end was cut by 4 bases, the J end by 3 bases, with 10 bases between. The CDR3 DNA reads TGTGCCAGCAGCCAGGGGCTCTACTATGGCTACACCTTC. Translation gives CASSQGLYYGYTF.